The 4 T cell receptor beta chains below come from one sample, sequenced in a study of T cells and copy number aberrations in small-cell lung cancer. Generated by immunoSEQ multiplex PCR, the TCRdb table keeps only in-frame clones and is missing some. The sample lists approximately 2,000 clones, about 80% seen once, with around 9.5% in the top ten. Sample: tumor tissue. The receptors derive from a man aged 60 to 75 with small cell lung cancer.

The gene calls are TRBV7-6 and TRBJ2-3, with a tentative D call TRBD2 (6 bases). This CDR3 region has 12 residues. CDR1 and CDR2 (germline): SGHVS, FNYEAQ. V lost 4 bases and J lost 6, with 8 bases in between. The CDR3 spells CASSWDFDTQYF. In DNA, the CDR3 is TGTGCCAGCAGCTGGGACTTTGATACGCAGTATTTT.

This rearrangement joins TRBV12-5 to TRBJ1-5; D call uncertain. The CDR3 spans 13 residues. Trimming removed 3 bases from V and 2 bases from J, with 5 bases in between. The germline V gene encodes CDR1 LGHNT and CDR2 FRNRAP. As DNA, the CDR3 is TGTGCTAGTGGTTTCGGGGGCAATCAGCCCCAGCATTTT. Its translation is CASGFGGNQPQHF.

This chain uses TRBV15 with TRBJ2-4; weak D call: TRBD1 (6 bases). V dropped 6 bases and J dropped 1 base, with 16 bases sitting between them. Germline V lookup: CDR1 LNHNV, CDR2 YYDKDF (reference sequence). The CDR3 totals 16 residues. CDR3 sequence (DNA): TGTGCCACCAGTCCGAGGGGGACCGTTGCCAAAAACATTCAGTACTTC. It encodes CATSPRGTVAKNIQYF.

V is TRBV10-3 and J is TRBJ2-7; D remains ambiguous. Looked up from germline, CDR1 is ENHRY and CDR2 is SYGVKD. V gave up 11 bases and J gave up 0 bases, with 17 bases separating them. The CDR3 spans 14 residues. The CDR3 loop reads CAGLGRRCSYEQYF. CDR3 sequence (DNA): TGTGCCGGGCTCGGCAGGCGATGCTCCTACGAGCAGTACTTC.